Below are 5 T cell receptor beta chains sequenced from a single sample in a study of blood T cells in healthy people across ages (dated by TCRdb to the mid-2010s). Library preparation employed 5' RACE. A second PCR of roughly 6 to 12 cycles was run with a J-beta primer mix and a sample-barcoded 5' primer. TCRdb redid the processing of the public reads, applying fastp at Q25 and MiXCR, and retained in-frame beta chains. For every CDR3 protein sequence, its rows merge into one entry that carries the most common genes and DNA. Counted in this sample were around 1,900,000 distinct CDR3 sequences; about two fifths of them appeared once. Together, the top ten hold more than 20% of the sample. The specimen was blood. Receptors were obtained from a human donor in good health.

The CDR3, as DNA: TGCGCCAGCCAGGAAACAGGGTCGTGGGGAGATACGCAGTATTTT. It yields the protein CASQETGSWGDTQYF. The chain uses TRBV4-3 and TRBJ2-3, with D perhaps matching TRBD1 (6 bases). This CDR3 comprises 15 residues. CDR1 and CDR2 (germline): LGHNA, YSLEER. V shed 8 bases and J shed 5 bases, with 20 bases lying between them.

This clonotype turned up a few times. V usage is TRBV7-2 and J usage is TRBJ1-2; D might be TRBD1 (5 bases). The germline V and J ends were trimmed by 8 bases and 8 bases, with 21 bases remaining between them. The length of the CDR3 is 14 residues. The germline CDR1 and CDR2 sequences are SGHTA and FQGNSA. The CDR3 nucleotides read TGTGCCAGCCATGGGACCATTAATTGGGGGGGCTACACCTTC. It is translated as CASHGTINWGGYTF.

The chain employs TRBV6-2 or TRBV6-3 and TRBJ2-1; D might be TRBD1 or TRBD2, each matching 6 bases. CDR3 length: 13 residues. With 2 bases removed from V and 10 bases from J, the gap between germline ends came to 12 bases. Germline V gene data show CDR1 as MNHEY and CDR2 as SVGEGT. Here the CDR3 reads CASSYRGRSEQFF. For the CDR3, the DNA is TGTGCCAGCAGTTACCGGGGGCGAAGCGAGCAGTTCTTC.

The chain links TRBV4-1 to TRBJ1-1; D is ambiguous. Per germline, CDR1 MGHRA and CDR2 YSYEKL. The CDR3 consists of 13 residues. V shed 0 bases and J shed 10 bases, with 12 bases lying between them. The CDR3 DNA sequence: TGCGCCAGCAGCCAAGATCGGGGTCTTGGAGCTTTCTTT. It yields the protein CASSQDRGLGAFF.

V gene TRBV12-3 or TRBV12-4 combines with J gene TRBJ2-1, with TRBD2 matching over 9 bases. The length of the CDR3 is 15 residues. The ends lost 5 bases at V and 4 bases at J; junction bases unmatched: 6. CDR3 nucleotides: TGTGCCAGCAGTGCTGGTAGCGGGGGATACAATGAGCAGTTCTTC. Its translation: CASSAGSGGYNEQFF.